This is a list of T cell receptor beta chains from one sample in a study of OX40 agonist ivuxolimab in advanced cancers. Data came from immunoSEQ multiplex PCR; TCRdb stores just in-frame clones and leaves some out. The sample records over 90,000 clones, roughly nine tenths being singletons. The starting material was CD4+ or CD8+ T cells sorted from blood, obtained in a trial of the OX40 agonist ivuxolimab. All receptors come from an adult with an advanced solid tumor such as melanoma, head and neck, liver or kidney cancer. Both conserved end residues are part of each CDR3. Fields, in order: clone size, J gene, V gene, D gene, CDR3 DNA, CDR3 protein. The D gene is left open where the match is weak. Where a row states a size, it is once, few, many or the class of an expanded clone; other rows omit it.

- TRBJ2-2 TRBV2 - TGTGCCAGCAGAGAAACGGCTAGCGTCGGCGGGGAGCTGTTTTTT CASRETASVGGELFF
few TRBJ2-1 TRBV18 TRBD1 TGTGCCAGCTCACTACTGGGACAGAACAATGAGCAGTTCTTC CASSLLGQNNEQFF
- TRBJ2-5 TRBV30 - TGTGCCTGGAGTCGTCGAGGCGGGACCCAGTACTTC CAWSRRGGTQYF
- TRBJ1-6 TRBV27 - TGTGCCAGCAGTTTAGGACGTACTAATAATTCACCCCTCCACTTT CASSLGRTNNSPLHF
- TRBJ2-2 TRBV6-5 - TGTGCCAGCAACAGTTACTTTACAGGCACCGGGGAGCTGTTTTTT CASNSYFTGTGELFF
- TRBJ1-2 TRBV5-1 TRBD1 TGCGCCAGCAGCTCGGGACAGGGAGGTAGTGGCTATGGCTACACCTTC CASSSGQGGSGYGYTF
- TRBJ1-5 TRBV9 TRBD1 TGTGCCAGCAGCAGAGACAGGGACAATCAGCCCCAGCATTTT CASSRDRDNQPQHF
- TRBJ1-1 TRBV19 - TGTGCCAGTAGTATAAGGGCCCGTGATAGAACAGAAGCTTTCTTT CASSIRARDRTEAFF
once TRBJ2-7 TRBV6-5 - TGTGCCAGCACCGCGGGCAGCTCCTACGAGCAGTACTTC CASTAGSSYEQYF
- TRBJ1-1 TRBV7-9 TRBD1 TGTGCCAGCAGCTTGACAGGGGGATCCCTACCAAATGAAGCTTTCTTT CASSLTGGSLPNEAFF
- TRBJ1-5 TRBV19 TRBD1 TGTGCCAGTCAGCCAGGGGGCAGCAATCAGCCCCAGCATTTT CASQPGGSNQPQHF
- TRBJ1-2 TRBV9 - TGTGCCAGCAGCTCAGAAGTGAGGACGCTTAACTATGGCTACACCTTC CASSSEVRTLNYGYTF
- TRBJ2-1 TRBV2 TRBD2 TGTGCCAGCAGTGGGTATGGAGGGGAGGGACGAAATGAGCAGTTCTTC CASSGYGGEGRNEQFF
- TRBJ2-1 TRBV2 TRBD2 TGTGCCAGCAGCGACACCCGGACTAGCGGGGCCTCCTACAATGAGCAGTTCTTC CASSDTRTSGASYNEQFF
- TRBJ2-7 TRBV5-8 - TGTGCCAGCAGCTTCCGGGGGCCACCTTCCTACGAGCAGTACTTC CASSFRGPPSYEQYF
- TRBJ2-2 TRBV5-1 - TGCGCCAGCAGAAGCTGGGCGAACACCGGGGAGCTGTTTTTT CASRSWANTGELFF
once TRBJ2-1 TRBV10-1 - TGCGCCAGCATGGATGGGACGCGCCTCAATGAGCAGTTCTTC CASMDGTRLNEQFF
- TRBJ2-3 TRBV7-2 TRBD2 TGTGCCAGCAGCCCAGGGACCGGGACTAGCGGCAAAGGGGGTACGCAGTATTTT CASSPGTGTSGKGGTQYF
- TRBJ1-1 TRBV5-1 - TGCGCCAGCAGCTTGTCCCTCTCGGACACTGAAGCTTTCTTT CASSLSLSDTEAFF
- TRBJ1-1 TRBV7-8 - TGTGCCAGCAGCTTTGCAATGAACACTGAAGCTTTCTTT CASSFAMNTEAFF
- TRBJ1-6 TRBV19 - TGTGCCAGTGCTATCTCACAGGGACGCGATTCACCCCTCCACTTT CASAISQGRDSPLHF
- TRBJ2-1 TRBV9 TRBD1 TGTGCCAGCAGCGTAGAGGGGGCGCAGTACAATGAGCAGTTCTTC CASSVEGAQYNEQFF
- TRBJ1-5 TRBV2 - TGTGCCAGCAGTGGAGATAGAAGCAATCAGCCCCAGCATTTT CASSGDRSNQPQHF
- TRBJ2-2 TRBV6-1 - TGTGCCAGCGGACCGGGACATACGAACACCGGGGAGCTGTTTTTT CASGPGHTNTGELFF
- TRBJ1-1 TRBV7-9 - TGTGCCAGCAGCTTACGGGCAGCCAGACGTGTCACTGAAGCTTTCTTT CASSLRAARRVTEAFF
- TRBJ1-1 TRBV19 - TGTGCCAGTAAAGTTCGAACGACAGTGAACACTGAAGCTTTCTTT CASKVRTTVNTEAFF
- TRBJ1-5 TRBV4-1 - TGCGCCAGCAGCCAAGGGTGGGGGCCTGAGGGGCCCCAGCATTTT CASSQGWGPEGPQHF
- TRBJ1-3 TRBV30 - TGTGCCTCTCAGGGGCGGCCATCCGGAAACACCATATATTTT CASQGRPSGNTIYF
- TRBJ1-1 TRBV7-2 - TGTGCCAGCAGCTCCCCCGCGATCTCACGGCCTGTTGGGGAAGCTTTCTTT CASSSPAISRPVGEAFF
- TRBJ2-7 TRBV10-3 - TGTGCCATCAGTGAAAGCGACAGGAGACCGTCCTACGAGCAGTACTTC CAISESDRRPSYEQYF
- TRBJ2-7 TRBV25-1 - TGTGCCAGCAGTGACCCCGCGGCGCAGTACTTC CASSDPAAQYF
- TRBJ1-1 TRBV11-3 - TGTGCCAGCAGCTCCTCCGGGGGGCTGACTGAAGCTTTCTTT CASSSSGGLTEAFF
- TRBJ2-7 TRBV7-2 TRBD2 TGTGCCAGCTCGGGGGGAACCTACGAGCAGTACTTC CASSGGTYEQYF
few TRBJ1-1 TRBV30 - TGTGCCTGGAGTGTAGTTGGCAGCTTGACAGGAAAAGCTTTCTTT CAWSVVGSLTGKAFF
- TRBJ2-1 TRBV5-6 - TGTGCCAGCAGCTTGGCAAACTGGTACTACAATGAGCAGTTCTTC CASSLANWYYNEQFF
- TRBJ2-7 TRBV30 TRBD1 TGTGCCTGGAGTGTATGGGACAGTCCCTACGAGCAGTACTTC CAWSVWDSPYEQYF
- TRBJ2-7 TRBV30 - TGTGCCTGGAGTGTTAATTACGAGCAGTACTTC CAWSVNYEQYF
- TRBJ2-2 TRBV19 - TGTGCCAGTAGTTCCTGGGGGGGGGAGCTGTTTTTT CASSSWGGELFF
- TRBJ1-6 TRBV11-2 - TGTGCCAGCAGCTTAGGAGGGGCAGGGTTGGGTTCACCCCTCCACTTT CASSLGGAGLGSPLHF